This is a list of T cell receptor beta chains from one sample in a study of OX40 agonist ivuxolimab in advanced cancers. Produced via immunoSEQ multiplex PCR; TCRdb's table is partial and in-frame only. The sample shows over 15,000 clones, more than 60% of them seen only once. The starting material was CD4+ or CD8+ T cells sorted from blood, obtained in a trial of the OX40 agonist ivuxolimab. The receptors were sampled from an adult with an advanced solid tumor such as melanoma, head and neck, liver or kidney cancer. The conserved cysteine and the conserved F or W are not part of the CDR3 here. Clone size is stated in some rows and not others, as once, few, many or a class when expanded.

few,TRBV7-9,17,ASSQGLAGKGSSYNEQF
NA,TRBV28,11,ASRISGANVLT
NA,TRBV18,13,ASSPPLAGRREQF
medium-sized,TRBV13,11,ASNGATYNEQF
NA,TRBV6-1,14,ASSELAGGTYNEQF
NA,TRBV2,11,ASGQTDSYEQY
NA,TRBV5-6,15,ASSLGTSGRSSYEQY
NA,TRBV6-1,13,ASSEGQGTAYEQY
NA,TRBV28,9,ASRTGYGYT
NA,TRBV9,14,ASSVGTRPGNTEAF
NA,TRBV5-1,11,ASKLAVTDTQY
NA,TRBV7-9,14,ASSLSWGSGANVLT
NA,TRBV9,15,ASSSNIREGGEETQY
few,TRBV7-8,11,ASSLAGTGELF
NA,TRBV30,10,AWSAGGDEQY
NA,TRBV9,13,ASSRGGDQLYEQY
NA,TRBV19,15,ARRQGAYGSGANVLT
once,TRBV6-5,13,ASTIGIGAFYGYT